This section outlines one T cell receptor (beta chain) sequence together with its context. CDR3 length: 14 amino acids. Germline lookup yields CDR1 SGHAT and CDR2 FQNNGV. V was pared by 5 bases and J by 0 bases, with 11 bases between. This sample stems from a study of blood T cell repertoires in COVID-19. About the study: Acute and convalescent COVID-19 samples came from the United States, Italy and Spain. From T cells, B-cell-depleted T cells, or PBMCs came the material, which was cDNA or gDNA.

Per the study methods: Reference gene primer amplification yielded estimated nucleated cell counts. This table comes from immunoSEQ multiplex PCR, and its TCRdb copy is limited to in-frame clones, with some not included. V and J calls and clone size are those listed in that table; D and trimming were worked out from the DNA. Of roughly 290,000 clones in the sample, about 85% are singletons; the top ten hold 0.87%. The chain uses TRBV11-2 and TRBJ2-7, with D perhaps matching TRBD2 (6 bases). The sequenced sample consisted of peripheral blood. The TCR originated in a human donor with COVID-19, enrolled during active disease. The donor label of this sample is uncertain. For the CDR3, the DNA is TGTGCCAGCAGCCTAGCGCTTAGCTCCTACGAGCAGTACTTC. Protein product: CASSLALSSYEQYF.